Each of the 3 T cell receptor beta chains below was sequenced from the same sample in a study of blood T cell repertoires in COVID-19 (dated by TCRdb to 2018 to 2020). The library was made by the immunoSEQ multiplex PCR assay. The table was pulled from immuneACCESS by TCRdb, which kept in-frame rearrangements only. Such tables lose some clones; where checked, under half of the loss comes from unresolved V genes, and the rest has no known cause. This sample gives about 200,000 clones in total; roughly 80% of them show up just once. Approximately 7.2% of the sample lies in the top ten. Material: peripheral blood. The receptors were gathered from a woman aged 80 or over with acute or convalescent COVID-19.

The chain uses TRBV30 and TRBJ2-3; 8 positions match TRBD1. CDR3 length equals 16 residues. Germline lookup yields CDR1 GTSNPN and CDR2 SVGIG (reference sequence). Germline trimming cut 0 bases from V and 4 bases from J; bases unmatched to any gene: 9. The CDR3 nucleotides are TGTGCCTGGAGTGTACCAGGGGGCTATAGGGCAGATACGCAGTATTTT. Its translation is CAWSVPGGYRADTQYF.

The rearrangement uses TRBV29-1 and TRBJ2-3, with D possibly matching TRBD1 (6 bases). V lost 6 bases, J lost 4 bases, and 14 bases lay in between. The CDR3 length is 13 residues. The germline CDR1 and CDR2 sequences are SQVTM and ANQGSEA. CDR3 in amino acids: CSVLQGSADTQYF. DNA for the CDR3: TGCAGCGTCCTACAGGGATCTGCAGATACGCAGTATTTT.

This rearrangement joins TRBV30 to TRBJ1-2; 7 nucleotides match TRBD1. V shed 0 bases, J shed 4 bases, and the junction held 2 bases outside the gene matches. Germline V lookup: CDR1 GTSNPN, CDR2 SVGIG (reference sequence). The CDR3 totals 13 residues. DNA for the CDR3: TGTGCCTGGAGTGTACAGGGGCCCTATGGCTACACCTTC. It specifies CAWSVQGPYGYTF.